These 5 T cell receptor beta chains came from one sample sequenced in a study of T cell responses to AZD1222 COVID-19 vaccine. The data were produced by immunoSEQ multiplex PCR, yet TCRdb's version contains in-frame clones alone and is incomplete. The sample has 110,000 or so clones, roughly nine tenths seen once. This material consisted of peripheral blood, taken 28 days after the second AZD1222 dose. The receptor source for this set is an adult who received the AZD1222 COVID-19 vaccine.

This chain links TRBV27 with TRBJ2-3; D might be TRBD1 (6 bases). The V gene lost 5 bases and the J gene lost 1 base, with 16 bases spanning the gap. The CDR3 length is 16 residues. The V gene's germline CDR1 is MNHEY and CDR2 SMNVEV (reference sequence). The CDR3 is CASSEIHRVGTDTQYF. CDR3 nucleotides: TGTGCCAGCAGTGAAATACACAGGGTCGGCACAGATACGCAGTATTTT.

This chain joins TRBV7-2 and TRBJ1-2, with D possibly TRBD1 on 5 matching bases. Germline values: CDR1 SGHTA, CDR2 FQGNSA. V lost 2 bases and J lost 2, with 21 bases in between. The CDR3 loop spans 18 amino acids. CDR3 sequence reads: CASSLMDGGMRGNYGYTF. The DNA of the CDR3 is TGTGCCAGCAGCTTAATGGACGGGGGTATGCGTGGGAACTATGGCTACACCTTC.

The J gene is TRBJ2-2, the V gene TRBV5-1; a possible D gene is TRBD2 (6 bases). The germline V gene has CDR1 SGHRS and CDR2 YFSETQ. The CDR3 sequence is 15 residues long. The V end was cut by 1 base, the J end by 6 bases, with 13 bases between. CDR3 amino acids: CASSLMSGEAGELFF. For the CDR3, the DNA is TGCGCCAGCAGCTTGATGTCGGGAGAAGCCGGGGAGCTGTTTTTT.

The chain uses TRBV13 and TRBJ2-1, with 10 bases that match TRBD1. Germline values: CDR1 PRHDT, CDR2 FYEKMQ (reference sequence). The CDR3 sequence is 17 residues long. Germline trimming cut 5 bases from V and 0 bases from J; bases unmatched to any gene: 7. The CDR3 sequence is CASSPSGQGSSYNEQFF. The CDR3 nucleotides are TGTGCCAGCAGCCCTTCGGGACAGGGGAGCTCCTACAATGAGCAGTTCTTC.

The chain links TRBV7-3 to TRBJ2-1; tentatively, D is TRBD2 (7 bases). This CDR3 contains 15 residues. Per the germline V gene, CDR1 is SGHTA and CDR2 is FQGTGA. Trimming shortened V by 2 bases and J by 4 bases, and 12 bases separated the two germline ends. Here the CDR3 reads CASSLGGGQYNEQFF. The DNA for the CDR3 is TGTGCCAGCAGCTTAGGCGGGGGCCAATACAATGAGCAGTTCTTC.